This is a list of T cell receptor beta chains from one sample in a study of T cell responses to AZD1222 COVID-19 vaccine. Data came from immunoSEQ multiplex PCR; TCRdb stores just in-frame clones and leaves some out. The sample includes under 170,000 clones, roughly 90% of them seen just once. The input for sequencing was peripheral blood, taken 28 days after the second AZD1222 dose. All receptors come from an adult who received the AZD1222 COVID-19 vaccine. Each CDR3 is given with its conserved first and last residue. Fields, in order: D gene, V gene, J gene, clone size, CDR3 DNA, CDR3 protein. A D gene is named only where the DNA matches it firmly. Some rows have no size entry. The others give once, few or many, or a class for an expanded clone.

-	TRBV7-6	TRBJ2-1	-	TGTGCCAGCAGCTTATGGGTGGGGGCAGGGGCCTATGAGCAGTTCTTC	CASSLWVGAGAYEQFF
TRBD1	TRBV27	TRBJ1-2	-	TGTGCCAGCTCGACAGGGATCAACTATGGCTACACCTTC	CASSTGINYGYTF
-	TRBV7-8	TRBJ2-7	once	TGTGCCAGCAGCTTAGGGGGCCCCTACGAGCAGTACTTC	CASSLGGPYEQYF
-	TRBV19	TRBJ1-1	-	TGTGCCAGTAAAATAAGAGGAAACACTGAAGCTTTCTTT	CASKIRGNTEAFF
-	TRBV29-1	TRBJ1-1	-	TGCAGCGTTGCCCACAGGGTTCTGAACACTGAAGCTTTCTTT	CSVAHRVLNTEAFF
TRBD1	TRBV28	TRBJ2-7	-	TGTGCCAGCAGTTCTCCGGGACAGGGCTACGAGCAGTACTTC	CASSSPGQGYEQYF
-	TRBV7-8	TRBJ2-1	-	TGTGCCAGCAGTGGCTTGGTGCTAGGGGGCAATGAGCAGTTCTTC	CASSGLVLGGNEQFF
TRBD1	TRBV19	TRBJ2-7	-	TGTGCCAGTAGTATGGTGACAGGGGACCCCTACGAGCAGTACTTC	CASSMVTGDPYEQYF
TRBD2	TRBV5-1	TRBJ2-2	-	TGCGCCAGCAGCCCCGGACTAGCGGGAACCGGGGAGCTGTTTTTT	CASSPGLAGTGELFF
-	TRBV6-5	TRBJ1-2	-	TGTGCCAGCAGTAAGGACGGCCTCTCTATTATCTACACCTTC	CASSKDGLSIIYTF
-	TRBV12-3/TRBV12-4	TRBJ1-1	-	TGTGCCAGCAGTTTAGCTATGAACACTGAAGCTTTCTTT	CASSLAMNTEAFF
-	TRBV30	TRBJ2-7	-	TGTGCCTGGAGCCAGGGACTTACCTACGAGCAGTACTTC	CAWSQGLTYEQYF
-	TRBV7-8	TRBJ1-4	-	TGTGCCAGCAGCTTACGGGGCCGAGGACAGACCCTGCAGAATGAAAAACTGTTTTTT	CASSLRGRGQTLQNEKLFF
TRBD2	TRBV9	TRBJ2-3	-	TGTGCCAGCAGCGTAGGGACTAGCGGGGTAGATACGCAGTATTTT	CASSVGTSGVDTQYF
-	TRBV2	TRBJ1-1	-	TGTGCCAGCAGGGTGACTGAAGCTTTCTTT	CASRVTEAFF
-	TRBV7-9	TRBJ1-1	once	TGTGCCAGCAGTCGAATAACGGGGGCCGGGGTAGTGAACACTGAAGCTTTCTTT	CASSRITGAGVVNTEAFF
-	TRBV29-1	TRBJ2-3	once	TGCAGCGTTGAAGGGGACAGCGGAGGGGCAGATACGCAGTATTTT	CSVEGDSGGADTQYF
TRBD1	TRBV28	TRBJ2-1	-	TGTGCCAGCAGTTCCCCGGGGGACAGGGGATACAATGAGCAGTTCTTC	CASSSPGDRGYNEQFF
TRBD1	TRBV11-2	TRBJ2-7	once	TGTGCCAGCAGCTTCCCATCGTCCGACAGGGGGCGCTTCGAGCAGTACTTC	CASSFPSSDRGRFEQYF
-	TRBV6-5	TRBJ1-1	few	TGTGCCAGCAGTTACTCGGAGCAGTCTGAAGCTTTCTTT	CASSYSEQSEAFF
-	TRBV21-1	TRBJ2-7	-	TGTGCCAGCAGCTTAAAGGGAGAGCAGGACAGGGGGAACCACTCCTACGAGCAGTACTTC	CASSLKGEQDRGNHSYEQYF
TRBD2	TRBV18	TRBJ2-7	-	TGTGCCAGCTCACCAGTCGGGGGGGCGATTCTCGAGCAGTACTTC	CASSPVGGAILEQYF
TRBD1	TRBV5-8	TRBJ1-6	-	TGTGCCAGCCGAGTGACAGGGCTTACTTCACCCCTCCACTTT	CASRVTGLTSPLHF
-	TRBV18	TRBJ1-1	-	TGTGCCAGCTCACACGGACAGAACACTGAAGCTTTCTTT	CASSHGQNTEAFF
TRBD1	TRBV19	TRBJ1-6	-	TGTGCCAGTAGTTCCTACAGGGGAAGCTCCTATAATTCACCCCTCCACTTT	CASSSYRGSSYNSPLHF
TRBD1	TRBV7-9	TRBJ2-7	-	TGTGCCAGCAGCTTAGTATGGGACAGGGGCTACGAGCAGTACTTC	CASSLVWDRGYEQYF
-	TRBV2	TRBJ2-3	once	TGTGCCAGCAGTGACTCATGGAGCTCCACAGATACGCAGTATTTT	CASSDSWSSTDTQYF
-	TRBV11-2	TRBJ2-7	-	TGTGCCAGCAGCTCCGGTGGGGAGCAGTACTTC	CASSSGGEQYF
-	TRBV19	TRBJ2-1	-	TGTGCCAGTAGTAGATCTCGTTACAATGAGCAGTTCTTC	CASSRSRYNEQFF